Only one count was recorded for the clone carrying this TCR beta chain. Its matching antigen is unknown. This specimen comes from a study of cytomegalovirus exposure and HLA in healthy donors. Study results and caveats: Common viral pathogens seemed to be connected with several of the most significant clusters, according to a later analysis. Only CMV serostatus was available as immune exposure information.

Primers: 60 Vbeta forward and 13 Jbeta reverse. In the study's own analysis: There were about 80 million unique TCR beta chains by a later count, and 10 million to 12 million of them were shared. Assay used: immunoSEQ multiplex PCR; TCRdb lists only in-frame clones, some missing. The DNA gave D and trimming, while V, J and clone size come from that table. Seen here are around 100,000 clones, roughly 78% observed once, and the top ten hold approximately 4.4%. Germline V gene lookup returns CDR1 MNHEY and CDR2 SVGAGI. Trimming removed 4 bases from V and 10 bases from J; junction bases left unmatched: 7. CDR3 size: 16 residues.

V and J are TRBV6-5 and TRBJ2-1; 16 positions agree with TRBD2. The specimen sequenced was PBMCs. This clonotype was sampled from a male donor in good health and CMV-seropositive. The DNA of the CDR3 is TGTGCCAGCAGTTCTGGGACTAGCGGGGGGGCGCGGGAGCAGTTCTTC. Its protein product is CASSSGTSGGAREQFF.